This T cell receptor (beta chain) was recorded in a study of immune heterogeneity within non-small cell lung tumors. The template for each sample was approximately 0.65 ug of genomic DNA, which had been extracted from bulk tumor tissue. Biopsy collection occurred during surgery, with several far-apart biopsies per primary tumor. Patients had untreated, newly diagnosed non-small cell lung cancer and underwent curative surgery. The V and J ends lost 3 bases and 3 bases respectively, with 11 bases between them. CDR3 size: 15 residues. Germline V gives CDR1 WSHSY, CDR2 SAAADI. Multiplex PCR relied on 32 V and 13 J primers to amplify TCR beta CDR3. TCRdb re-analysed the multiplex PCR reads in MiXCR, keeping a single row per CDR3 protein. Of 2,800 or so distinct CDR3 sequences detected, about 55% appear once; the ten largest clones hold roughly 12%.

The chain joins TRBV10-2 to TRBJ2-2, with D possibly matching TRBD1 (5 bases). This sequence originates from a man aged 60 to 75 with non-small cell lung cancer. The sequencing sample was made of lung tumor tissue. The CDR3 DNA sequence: TGCGCCAGCAGTGACGCGCAGGGCCACACCGGGGAGCTGTTTTTT. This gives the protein CASSDAQGHTGELFF.